The T cell receptor beta chain described here comes from a study of blood T cell repertoires in COVID-19. The overall study: Italy, Spain and the United States were the sources of the convalescent and acute COVID-19 samples.

Original analysis: The authors estimated nucleated cell counts from reference gene primer amplification. TCRdb keeps only in-frame clones here, not all; method: immunoSEQ multiplex PCR. Clone size and the V and J calls come from that table; the DNA yielded D and trimming. The table has about 230,000 clones, about 84% seen once; the top ten hold approximately 1.8%. The germline V and J ends were trimmed by 1 base and 8 bases, with 24 bases remaining between them. The CDR3 contains 18 residues. From germline, CDR1 is SGHVS and CDR2 FNYEAQ. The TCR comes from a man aged 55 to 70 who had recovered from COVID-19. This chain links TRBV7-6 with TRBJ1-3; a weak D match, TRBD1 (5 bases). The sample comprised PBMCs or T cells enriched from blood (not recorded which). CDR3 residues: CASSLGGLSRGGWDTIYF. As DNA, the CDR3 is TGTGCCAGCAGCTTAGGCGGTCTCTCGCGGGGCGGCTGGGACACCATATATTTT.